This T cell receptor beta chain was recovered during a study of Graves' ophthalmopathy and Graves' hyperthyroidism. This clonotype was recorded a few times. Its antigen is not known. The authors used Ficoll-Paque density gradient centrifugation to separate PBMCs. The input was around 9 ml of fresh peripheral blood. Findings and caveats of the study: A roughly 81% specificity and 87.88% sensitivity were achieved by a 13-signature model that separated ophthalmopathy from stable hyperthyroidism. Blood also held most thyroid clonotypes expanded above 0.001 frequency.

TCR beta CDR3 regions were amplified from RNA transcripts. A first-round RT-PCR used HTBI primers, followed by a second-round multiplex PCR. TCRdb reprocessed the multiplex PCR reads via MiXCR and lists one record per CDR3 protein. The sample lists 660,000 or so distinct CDR3 sequences, roughly 41% seen once, with 2.5% to 3.5% in the top ten. Sequencing used peripheral blood. The source of this sequence is an adult man with Graves' ophthalmopathy.

This CDR3 reads CASSRQSSYGYTF. DNA of the CDR3: TGTGCCAGCAGCCGCCAGAGTAGCTATGGCTACACCTTC. This chain links TRBV10-3 with TRBJ1-2; D ambiguous. Per the germline V gene, CDR1 is ENHRY and CDR2 is SYGVKD. CDR3 size: 13 residues. Trimming stripped 10 bases from V and 4 bases from J, with 16 bases between.